The rows below give T cell receptor beta chains drawn from one sample of a study of CD8 T cells in Susac syndrome. TCRdb reanalysed the immunoSEQ multiplex PCR reads using MiXCR and keeps one entry per CDR3 protein. This table has over 120,000 distinct CDR3 sequences, roughly 95% appearing once. Sample: CD4+ T cells from PBMCs. The receptor source for this set is a human donor in good health. Both conserved end residues are part of each CDR3. Each record gives: D gene, J gene, V gene, CDR3 protein. The D gene is left open where the match is weak.

TRBD1 | TRBJ2-5 | TRBV19 | CASSMGDSAETQYF
- | TRBJ1-2 | TRBV12-3/TRBV12-4 | CASTPTANYGYTF
- | TRBJ1-1 | TRBV7-2 | CASSLSWQMNTEAFF
- | TRBJ1-2 | TRBV15 | CATSREQGLGGYTF
- | TRBJ2-3 | TRBV2 | CASMGGILTDTQYF
TRBD1 | TRBJ2-7 | TRBV20-1 | CSAEGTGGFDEQYF
- | TRBJ2-1 | TRBV18 | CASSPLLGPPSYNEQFF
TRBD1 | TRBJ1-1 | TRBV25-1 | CASSGGPPGGTEAFF
TRBD1 | TRBJ2-7 | TRBV30 | CAWGGQGLNEQYF
- | TRBJ2-1 | TRBV3-1 | CASSLDRVGRHEQFF
TRBD2 | TRBJ2-2 | TRBV4-2 | CASSQSGLAGGPHGELFF
- | TRBJ2-6 | TRBV29-1 | CSVVAFGGEVSGANVLTF
TRBD1 | TRBJ2-3 | TRBV4-1 | CASSRTGPADTQYF
TRBD2 | TRBJ2-1 | TRBV10-3 | CAISGLAGNEQFF
- | TRBJ2-7 | TRBV14 | CASSHLTGPKADEQYF
TRBD2 | TRBJ2-7 | TRBV12-3/TRBV12-4 | CASSPRGSGSSEQYF
TRBD2 | TRBJ2-3 | TRBV12-3/TRBV12-4 | CASSFLAGETDTQYF
- | TRBJ2-5 | TRBV6-1 | CASSEYHGETQYF
- | TRBJ1-2 | TRBV28 | CASSLGQPAYGYTF
- | TRBJ1-4 | TRBV27 | CASSLTVRGKLFF
- | TRBJ2-2 | TRBV5-1 | CASSLAVVTGELFF
TRBD2 | TRBJ2-3 | TRBV20-1 | CSARPTSGFTDTQYF
- | TRBJ2-3 | TRBV4-2 | CASSQGTESDTQYF
TRBD1 | TRBJ2-3 | TRBV6-6 | CASRPGTGGSYTQYF
- | TRBJ2-7 | TRBV7-9 | CASAPGVEQYF
- | TRBJ2-3 | TRBV5-1 | CASAQPGVRRTDTQYF
- | TRBJ1-2 | TRBV6-5 | CASSYGGIYGYTF
TRBD2 | TRBJ2-7 | TRBV9 | CASSVVNSGRTYEQYF
- | TRBJ2-3 | TRBV30 | CAWSAREIMYF
TRBD1 | TRBJ2-1 | TRBV15 | CATSGFSGGQGFNEQFF
TRBD2 | TRBJ2-3 | TRBV5-1 | CASSFGLASGKADTQYF
- | TRBJ1-5 | TRBV19 | CASSQQGGNQPQHF
- | TRBJ1-1 | TRBV5-1 | CASSLVIFGTEAFF
- | TRBJ1-4 | TRBV18 | CASSPGRGNEKLFF